This passage covers 32 T cell receptor beta chains from one sample sequenced in a study of CD8 T cells in Susac syndrome. The RNA, about 0.5 to 1 ug, was put through reverse transcription using random hexamers. TCRdb called the immunoSEQ multiplex PCR reads again in MiXCR, with one record for every CDR3 protein. The profile shows a few hundred thousand distinct CDR3 sequences, 95% of them singletons. Input material: CD4+ T cells from PBMCs. The receptors derive from a human donor with multiple sclerosis.

The chain links TRBV5-4 to TRBJ1-2; D is uncertain. Germline-derived CDR1 and CDR2 are SGHNT and YYREEE (reference sequence). V dropped 2 bases and J dropped 4 bases, with 12 bases sitting between them. The CDR3 spans 14 residues. In nucleotides, the CDR3 is TGTGCCAGCAGCTTTCTGGCGGGCTTCTATGGCTACACCTTC. Its translation is CASSFLAGFYGYTF.

This clonotype came up once. The J gene is TRBJ2-3, the V gene TRBV3-1, with 7 bases lining up with TRBD1. The CDR3 is 13 amino acids. Germline V CDR1 and CDR2: LGHDT, YNNKEL (reference sequence). J lost 6 bases, V lost 4 bases, and 4 bases had no gene match. In nucleotides, the CDR3 is TGTGCCAGCAGCCTAGACAGGGAGGATACGCAGTATTTT. It yields the protein CASSLDREDTQYF.

The chain couples TRBV30 to TRBJ1-2; D unclear. CDR3 size: 14 residues. The V gene lost 1 base and the J gene lost 4 bases, with 13 bases spanning the gap. Per germline, CDR1 GTSNPN and CDR2 SVGIG (reference sequence). The CDR3 reads CAWSARASGYGYTF. The CDR3 bases are TGTGCCTGGAGTGCGCGGGCCTCTGGCTATGGCTACACCTTC.

CDR3 protein: CASSSAAARGANVLTF. As DNA, the CDR3 is TGCGCCAGCTCTTCGGCTGCCGCTCGTGGGGCCAACGTCCTGACTTTC. V and J are TRBV5-1 and TRBJ2-6, with D unresolved. Trimming left V 7 bases short and J 3 bases short, with 17 bases between. The V gene's germline CDR1 is SGHRS and CDR2 YFSETQ. The CDR3 loop spans 16 amino acids.

V usage is TRBV9 and J usage is TRBJ2-1; the D gene is possibly TRBD2 (5 bases). Trimming pared 0 bases from V and 12 bases from J, leaving 13 bases between. The CDR3 has 13 amino acids. CDR1 is SGDLS, CDR2 YYNGEE, per germline. The CDR3 protein is CASSVDGEFGQFF. CDR3 bases: TGTGCCAGCAGCGTAGATGGGGAGTTTGGGCAGTTCTTC.

The CDR3 region has the DNA TGTGCCAGCAGCCCCAGGGGGGCCACTCAAGAGACCCAGTACTTC. Translating it yields CASSPRGATQETQYF. The chain uses TRBV5-4 and TRBJ2-5, with a tentative D call TRBD1 (7 bases). The germline V gene has CDR1 SGHNT and CDR2 YYREEE (reference sequence). The germline V and J ends were trimmed by 4 bases and 2 bases, with 15 bases remaining between them. CDR3 length: 15 residues.

The genes are TRBV27 and TRBJ2-5, with TRBD1 identical over 7 bases. The CDR3 length is 16 residues. Trimming removed 2 bases from V and 5 bases from J; junction bases left unmatched: 11. Germline lookup yields CDR1 MNHEY and CDR2 SMNVEV (reference sequence). Here the CDR3 DNA reads TGTGCCAGCAGTTTACGAAACCCCACAGGGGTGGAGACCCAGTACTTC. This encodes CASSLRNPTGVETQYF.

The rearrangement uses TRBV20-1 and TRBJ2-3; 16 bases are a match to TRBD2. The germline V gene encodes CDR1 DFQATT and CDR2 SNEGSKA (reference sequence). There are 18 residues in the CDR3. V lost 3 bases to trimming and J lost 2 bases; unmatched junction nucleotides: 8. The CDR3 coding sequence is TGCAGTGCTAGGGAGGGACTAGCGGGGGGGTTACACACAGATACGCAGTATTTT. It translates to CSAREGLAGGLHTDTQYF.

The rearrangement uses TRBV9 and TRBJ1-1; D remains ambiguous. The V gene lost 4 bases and the J gene lost 6 bases, with 13 bases spanning the gap. This CDR3 is built from 13 residues. Germline CDR1 is SGDLS and CDR2 is YYNGEE. The CDR3 DNA reads as TGTGCCAGCAGCCCCAGGATCGTCCCTGAAGCTTTCTTT. It encodes CASSPRIVPEAFF.

The genes are TRBV10-2 and TRBJ2-3; D unclear. Deletions cut 1 base from V and 5 bases from J, with 16 bases between. Germline V gene lookup returns CDR1 WSHSY and CDR2 SAAADI. This CDR3 region has 16 residues. This chain's CDR3 is CASSEFYSPPEDTQYF. Here the CDR3 DNA reads TGCGCCAGCAGTGAGTTTTACTCGCCGCCGGAAGATACGCAGTATTTT.

The rearrangement joins TRBV12-3 or TRBV12-4 to TRBJ2-3; tentatively, D is TRBD2 (7 bases). This CDR3 spans 13 amino acids. Trimming cost V 6 bases and J 6 bases, with 13 bases left between them. CDR3 bases: TGTGCCAGCAGAAAGGGGGGGGTGGATACGCAGTATTTT. It yields the protein CASRKGGVDTQYF.

The CDR3 coding sequence is TGTGCCAGCAGTTCCCCGGAATCGAAGCAGTACTTC. This codes for CASSSPESKQYF. The V gene is TRBV6-6, the J gene TRBJ2-7; no clear D gene. The V end lost 4 bases, the J end lost 8 bases, and 12 bases lay between the germline ends. The CDR3 runs 12 residues. Germline V lookup: CDR1 MNHNY, CDR2 SVGAGI (reference sequence).

The gene calls are TRBV5-1 and TRBJ2-5; 8 nucleotides agree with TRBD1. Germline V gene data show CDR1 as SGHRS and CDR2 as YFSETQ. The V gene end was trimmed by 0 bases and the J gene end by 5 bases; junction bases not matched to a gene: 6. The CDR3 sequence is 15 residues long. The CDR3: CASSLAITGGETQYF. DNA for the CDR3: TGCGCCAGCAGCTTGGCCATTACAGGGGGGGAGACCCAGTACTTC.

This sequence joins TRBV30 and TRBJ1-2, with D hard to call. The CDR3 contains 13 residues. The V gene's germline CDR1 is GTSNPN and CDR2 SVGIG (reference sequence). Trimming left V 1 base short and J 7 bases short, with 13 bases between. The CDR3 DNA is TGTGCCTGGAGTGGGCAGCTAATAGGTGGCTACACCTTC. It translates to CAWSGQLIGGYTF.

The chain links TRBV9 to TRBJ2-5, with unresolved D. The CDR3 extends over 14 amino acids. Germline V gene data show CDR1 as SGDLS and CDR2 as YYNGEE. Trimming shortened V by 4 bases and J by 1 base, and 11 bases separated the two germline ends. DNA of the CDR3: TGTGCCAGCAGCACCCTCAGCAGCCAAGAGACCCAGTACTTC. This encodes CASSTLSSQETQYF.

The J gene is TRBJ2-6, the V gene TRBV18; 7 positions agree with TRBD1. V shed 5 bases, J shed 0 bases, and the junction held 7 bases outside the gene matches. The CDR3 sequence is 17 residues long. The V gene's germline CDR1 is KGHSH and CDR2 LQKENI. CDR3 DNA: TGTGCCAGCTCATCGGGACAGCTAATCTCTGGGGCCAACGTCCTGACTTTC. Translating gives CASSSGQLISGANVLTF.

With regard to this clonotype: One end of the junction is discordant with germline, which a read error may explain. The chain recombines TRBV23-1 with TRBJ1-4, with D possibly being TRBD1 (5 bases). TRBV23-1 is labeled an ORF, and its function is uncertain. CDR3 length equals 11 residues. The CDR3 here is CASSQLWDPFF. The CDR3 nucleotides are TGCGCCAGCAGTCAATTATGGGACCCCTTCTTT.

This clonotype was observed a single time. This chain links TRBV7-9 with TRBJ2-7; 12 bases agree with TRBD1. Losses at the gene ends were 7 bases for V and 4 bases for J; bases not matched to a gene: 8. CDR3 length: 15 amino acids. Germline CDR1 and CDR2: SEHNR and FQNEAQ (reference sequence). The CDR3 sequence is CASTTSGQGAYEQYF. The CDR3 DNA follows: TGTGCCAGCACAACCTCGGGACAGGGGGCTTACGAGCAGTACTTC.

The chain employs TRBV12-3 or TRBV12-4 and TRBJ1-2, with D perhaps TRBD1 (5 bases). Trimming shortened V by 3 bases and J by 3 bases, and 11 bases separated the two germline ends. The CDR3 is 14 residues long. The CDR3 DNA reads as TGTGCCAGCAGTTTCCAGGGACTTTACTATGGCTACACCTTC. Translating it yields CASSFQGLYYGYTF.

The V and J genes are TRBV3-1 and TRBJ2-5; possible D gene TRBD1, 6 bases. V dropped 4 bases and J dropped 1 base, with 16 bases sitting between them. This CDR3 is built from 16 residues. The germline V gene encodes CDR1 LGHDT and CDR2 YNNKEL (reference sequence). Written as DNA, the CDR3 is TGTGCCAGCAGCCTCTTGGGGGCAGCGAGCCAAGAGACCCAGTACTTC. Its translation is CASSLLGAASQETQYF.

A single count supports this clonotype. CDR3 in DNA: TGCAGTGCTAGTGACAGCGGCACAGATACGCAGTATTTT. Protein sequence: CSASDSGTDTQYF. The chain is built from TRBV20-1 and TRBJ2-3; perhaps TRBD1 as D (5 bases). CDR1 and CDR2 from the germline V gene are DFQATT and SNEGSKA (reference sequence). V was cut by 3 bases and J by 1 base, with 8 bases left in between. This CDR3 contains 13 residues.

This chain connects TRBV24-1 to TRBJ2-5, with 12 bases aligning to TRBD2. Germline V gene sequence: CDR1 KGHDR, CDR2 SFDVKD. There are 14 residues in the CDR3. With 9 bases clipped from V and 7 bases from J, the junction kept 8 bases outside the gene matches. In DNA form, the CDR3 reads TGTGCCACCGATGGACTAGCGGGGTGGGGGACCCAGTACTTC. It yields the protein CATDGLAGWGTQYF.

The chain employs TRBV3-1 and TRBJ1-5, with a possible D match to TRBD1 (5 bases). The germline V gene encodes CDR1 LGHDT and CDR2 YNNKEL (reference sequence). This CDR3 has 12 residues. Trimming took off 4 bases at V and 8 bases at J, with 9 bases between the two ends. CDR3 residues: CASSRRDEPQHF. Here the CDR3 DNA reads TGTGCCAGCAGCCGGAGGGACGAGCCCCAGCATTTT.

The V call is TRBV25-1, the J call TRBJ2-5; D ambiguous. This CDR3 is built from 13 residues. V was shortened by 4 bases and J by 0 bases, with 6 bases between the two germline ends. Germline V gene sequence: CDR1 MGHDK, CDR2 SYGVNS. The CDR3 nucleotides read TGTGCCAGCAGTGGCCTTGACCAAGAGACCCAGTACTTC. Amino acid sequence: CASSGLDQETQYF.

Remarks on this clonotype: Germline and junction disagree at one end, which may indicate a read error. The J gene is TRBJ2-1, the V gene TRBV29-1; D is ambiguous. The CDR3 consists of 11 residues. The germline CDR1 and CDR2 sequences are SQVTM and ANQGSEA. CDR3 residues: CSVGGSNEQLF. The CDR3 DNA follows: TGCAGCGTTGGGGGTAGCAATGAGCAGCTCTTC.

The chain couples TRBV29-1 to TRBJ2-5; the D is unclear. Per the germline V gene, CDR1 is SQVTM and CDR2 is ANQGSEA. The CDR3 has 13 amino acids. Trimming removed 4 bases at V and 7 bases at J, with 16 bases between. The CDR3 reads CSVAADPRVTQYF. The CDR3 nucleotides read TGCAGCGTTGCAGCAGACCCTCGGGTGACCCAGTACTTC.

The genes are TRBV7-2 and TRBJ1-6, with 9 bases fitting TRBD1. Germline CDR1 and CDR2: SGHTA and FQGNSA. The CDR3 loop spans 17 amino acids. The V gene end was trimmed by 5 bases and the J gene end by 7 bases; junction bases not matched to a gene: 12. As DNA, the CDR3 is TGTGCCAGCAGCATCGCCAACAGGGGGCTAGGGAATTCACCCCTCCACTTT. It codes for CASSIANRGLGNSPLHF.

The CDR3 sequence is CASSKDRAVSYEQYF. The CDR3, as DNA: TGTGCCAGCTCCAAGGACAGGGCCGTGTCCTACGAGCAGTACTTC. This chain connects TRBV18 to TRBJ2-7, with 8 nucleotides matching TRBD1. Germline V gene lookup returns CDR1 KGHSH and CDR2 LQKENI. Germline trimming cut 6 bases from V and 1 base from J; bases unmatched to any gene: 8. The CDR3 loop spans 15 amino acids.

This rearrangement joins TRBV19 to TRBJ1-2, with TRBD1 matching over 7 bases. Per the germline V gene, CDR1 is LNHDA and CDR2 is SQIVND (reference sequence). This CDR3 contains 14 residues. The J segment lost 4 bases and the V segment lost 6 bases, leaving 8 bases of the junction unmatched. The CDR3 DNA sequence: TGTGCCAGTAGGACGGGACAGCTCTCCTATGGCTACACCTTC. Translated: CASRTGQLSYGYTF. Combining the CDR3 with reference TRBV19 and TRBJ1-2 gives the whole variable domain DGGITQSPKYLFRKEGQNVTLSCEQNLNHDAMYWYRQDPGQGLRLIYYSQIVNDFQKGDIAEGYSVSREKKESFPLTVTSAQKNPTAFYLCASRTGQLSYGYTFGSGTRLTVV.

V is TRBV7-9 and J is TRBJ2-2; unclear D gene. The germline CDR1 and CDR2 sequences are SEHNR and FQNEAQ (reference sequence). V lost 1 base and J lost 4, with 10 bases in between. This CDR3 contains 15 residues. For the CDR3, the DNA is TGTGCCAGCAGCTTAGGGGGATACATCACCGGGGAGCTGTTTTTT. This translates into CASSLGGYITGELFF.

CDR3: CAWNSRGVSYNEQFF. The CDR3 bases are TGTGCCTGGAATTCGCGGGGGGTCTCCTACAATGAGCAGTTCTTC. V usage is TRBV30 and J usage is TRBJ2-1; 8 positions agree with TRBD2. Trimming took 4 bases from V and 0 from J; bases not matched to a gene: 5. The germline V gene encodes CDR1 GTSNPN and CDR2 SVGIG (reference sequence). This CDR3 region has 15 residues.

The rearrangement uses TRBV14 and TRBJ2-3; D not certain. CDR1 and CDR2 (germline): SGHDN, FVKESK. This CDR3 is built from 16 residues. The ends were cut back, 0 bases at V and 0 bases at J, with 10 bases in the middle. The CDR3: CASSQDTPTSTDTQYF. The CDR3 DNA sequence: TGTGCCAGCAGCCAAGATACGCCAACTAGCACAGATACGCAGTATTTT.